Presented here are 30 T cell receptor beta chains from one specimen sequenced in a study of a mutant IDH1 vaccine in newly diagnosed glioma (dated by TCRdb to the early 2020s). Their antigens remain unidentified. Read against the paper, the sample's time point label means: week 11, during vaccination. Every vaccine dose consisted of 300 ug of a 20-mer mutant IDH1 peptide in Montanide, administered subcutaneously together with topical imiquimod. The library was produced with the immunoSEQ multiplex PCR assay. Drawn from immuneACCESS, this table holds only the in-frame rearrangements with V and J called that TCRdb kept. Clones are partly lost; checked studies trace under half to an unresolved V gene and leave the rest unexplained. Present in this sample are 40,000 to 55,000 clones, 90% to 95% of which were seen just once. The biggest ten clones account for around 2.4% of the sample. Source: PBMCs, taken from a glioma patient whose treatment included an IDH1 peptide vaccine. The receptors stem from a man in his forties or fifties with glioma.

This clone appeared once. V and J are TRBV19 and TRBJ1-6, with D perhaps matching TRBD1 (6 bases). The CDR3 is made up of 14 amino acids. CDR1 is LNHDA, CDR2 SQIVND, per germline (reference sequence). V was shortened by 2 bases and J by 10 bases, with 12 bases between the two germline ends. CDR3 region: CASSIRQAESPLHF. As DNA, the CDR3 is TGTGCCAGTAGTATACGACAGGCGGAATCACCCCTCCACTTT.

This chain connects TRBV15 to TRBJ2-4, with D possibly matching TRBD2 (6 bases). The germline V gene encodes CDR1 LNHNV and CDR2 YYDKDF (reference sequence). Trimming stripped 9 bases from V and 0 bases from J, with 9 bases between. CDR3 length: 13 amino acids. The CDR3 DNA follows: TGTGCCACGGGGGGAGAAGCCAAAAACATTCAGTACTTC. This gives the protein CATGGEAKNIQYF.

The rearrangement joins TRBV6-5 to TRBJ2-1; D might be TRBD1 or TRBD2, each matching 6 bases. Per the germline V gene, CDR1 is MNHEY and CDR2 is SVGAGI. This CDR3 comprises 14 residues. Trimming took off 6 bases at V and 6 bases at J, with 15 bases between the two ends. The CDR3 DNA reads TGTGCCAGCAGGACCCCCAGGGGAGGCAATGAGCAGTTCTTC. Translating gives CASRTPRGGNEQFF.

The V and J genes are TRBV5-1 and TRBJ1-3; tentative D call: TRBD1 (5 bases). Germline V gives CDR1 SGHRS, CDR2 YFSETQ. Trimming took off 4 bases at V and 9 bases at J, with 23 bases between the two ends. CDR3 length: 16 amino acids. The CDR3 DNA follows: TGCGCCAGCAGCCTGGCTGGGGCCTACTCTGGAGGCACCATATATTTT. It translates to CASSLAGAYSGGTIYF.

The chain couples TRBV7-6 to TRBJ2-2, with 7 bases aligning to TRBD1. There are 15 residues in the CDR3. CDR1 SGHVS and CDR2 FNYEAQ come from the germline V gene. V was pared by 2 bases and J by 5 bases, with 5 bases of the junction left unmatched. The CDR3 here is CASSLTRGSTGELFF. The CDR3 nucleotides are TGTGCCAGCAGCTTAACCAGGGGGTCTACCGGGGAGCTGTTTTTT. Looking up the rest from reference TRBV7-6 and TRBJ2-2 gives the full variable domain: GAGVSQSPRYKVTKRGQDVALRCDPISGHVSLYWYRQALGQGPEFLTYFNYEAQQDKSGLPNDRFSAERPEGSISTLTIQRTEQRDSAMYRCASSLTRGSTGELFFGEGSRLTVL.

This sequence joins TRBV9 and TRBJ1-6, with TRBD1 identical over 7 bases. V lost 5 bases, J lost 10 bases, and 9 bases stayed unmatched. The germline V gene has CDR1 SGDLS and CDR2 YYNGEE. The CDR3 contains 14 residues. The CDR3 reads CASSLTGVDSPLHF. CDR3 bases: TGTGCCAGCAGTCTCACAGGGGTGGACTCACCCCTCCACTTT.

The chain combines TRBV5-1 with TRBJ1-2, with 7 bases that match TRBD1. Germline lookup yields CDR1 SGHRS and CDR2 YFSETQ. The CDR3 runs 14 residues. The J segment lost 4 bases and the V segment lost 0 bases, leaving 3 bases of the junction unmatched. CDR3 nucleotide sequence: TGCGCCAGCAGCTTGGAAACAGGGGCCTATGGCTACACCTTC. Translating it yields CASSLETGAYGYTF.

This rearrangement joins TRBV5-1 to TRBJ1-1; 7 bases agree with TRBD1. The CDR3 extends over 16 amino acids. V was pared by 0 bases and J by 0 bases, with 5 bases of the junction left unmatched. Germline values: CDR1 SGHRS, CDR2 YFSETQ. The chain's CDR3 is CASSLGQGIMNTEAFF. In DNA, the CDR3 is TGCGCCAGCAGCTTGGGACAGGGAATCATGAACACTGAAGCTTTCTTT.

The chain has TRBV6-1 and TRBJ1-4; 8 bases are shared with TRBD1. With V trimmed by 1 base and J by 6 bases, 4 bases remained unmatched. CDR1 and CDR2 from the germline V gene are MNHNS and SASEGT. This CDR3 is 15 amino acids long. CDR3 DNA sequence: TGTGCCAGCAGTGAAGGAGGGGACAGGCATGAAAAACTGTTTTTT. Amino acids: CASSEGGDRHEKLFF.

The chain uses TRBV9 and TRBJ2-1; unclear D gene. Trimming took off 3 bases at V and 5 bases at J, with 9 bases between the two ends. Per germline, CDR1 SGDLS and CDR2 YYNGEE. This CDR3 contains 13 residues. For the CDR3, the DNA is TGTGCCAGCAGCGCCCCGGCCGACAATGAGCAGTTCTTC. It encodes CASSAPADNEQFF.

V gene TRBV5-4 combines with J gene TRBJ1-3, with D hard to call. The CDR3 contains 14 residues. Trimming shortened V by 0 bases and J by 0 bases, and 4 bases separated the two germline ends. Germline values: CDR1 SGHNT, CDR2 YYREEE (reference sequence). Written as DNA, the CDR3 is TGTGCCAGCAGCTTGGAGGCCTCTGGAAACACCATATATTTT. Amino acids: CASSLEASGNTIYF.

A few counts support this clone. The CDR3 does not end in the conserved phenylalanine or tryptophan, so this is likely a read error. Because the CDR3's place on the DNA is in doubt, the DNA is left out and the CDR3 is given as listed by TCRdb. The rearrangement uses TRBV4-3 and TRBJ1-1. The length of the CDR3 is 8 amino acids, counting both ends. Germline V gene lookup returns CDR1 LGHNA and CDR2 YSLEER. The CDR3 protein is CASSQDPS.

CDR3 loop: CASSVSLAEQYNEQFF. DNA for the CDR3: TGTGCCAGCAGCGTCTCACTAGCGGAACAATACAATGAGCAGTTCTTC. The J gene is TRBJ2-1, the V gene TRBV9; 8 bases map to TRBD2. The germline CDR1 and CDR2 sequences are SGDLS and YYNGEE. This CDR3 contains 16 residues. V gave up 2 bases and J gave up 4 bases; unmatched junction bases: 8.

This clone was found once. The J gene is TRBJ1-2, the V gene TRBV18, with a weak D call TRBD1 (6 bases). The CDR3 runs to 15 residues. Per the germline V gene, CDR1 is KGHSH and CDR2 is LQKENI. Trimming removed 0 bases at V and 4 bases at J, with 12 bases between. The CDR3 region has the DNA TGTGCCAGCTCACCACCTACAGGGCTTAGCTATGGCTACACCTTC. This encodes CASSPPTGLSYGYTF.

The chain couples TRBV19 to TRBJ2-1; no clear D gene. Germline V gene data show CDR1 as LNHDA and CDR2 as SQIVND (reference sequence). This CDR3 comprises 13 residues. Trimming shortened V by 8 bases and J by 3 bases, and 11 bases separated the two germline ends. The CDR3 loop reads CASREQYYNEQFF. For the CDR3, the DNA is TGTGCCAGTCGAGAACAGTACTACAATGAGCAGTTCTTC. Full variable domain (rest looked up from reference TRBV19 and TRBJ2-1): DGGITQSPKYLFRKEGQNVTLSCEQNLNHDAMYWYRQDPGQGLRLIYYSQIVNDFQKGDIAEGYSVSREKKESFPLTVTSAQKNPTAFYLCASREQYYNEQFFGPGTRLTVL.

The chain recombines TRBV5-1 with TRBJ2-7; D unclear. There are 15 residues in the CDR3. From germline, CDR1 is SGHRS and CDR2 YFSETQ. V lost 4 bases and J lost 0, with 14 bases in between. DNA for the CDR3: TGCGCCAGCAGCCTCCGTCCCGGTAGCTCCTACGAGCAGTACTTC. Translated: CASSLRPGSSYEQYF. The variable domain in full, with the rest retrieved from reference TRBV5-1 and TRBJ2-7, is KAGVTQTPRYLIKTRGQQVTLSCSPISGHRSVSWYQQTPGQGLQFLFEYFSETQRNKGNFPGRFSGRQFSNSRSEMNVSTLELGDSALYLCASSLRPGSSYEQYFGPGTRLTVT.

In DNA form, the CDR3 reads TGTGCCAGCAGTATTGGGATGGGCGAGCAGTACTTC. Its translation: CASSIGMGEQYF. The genes are TRBV6-1 and TRBJ2-7; D is uncertain. CDR3 length: 12 residues. Germline CDR1 and CDR2: MNHNS and SASEGT. Trimming took off 5 bases at V and 6 bases at J, with 11 bases between the two ends.

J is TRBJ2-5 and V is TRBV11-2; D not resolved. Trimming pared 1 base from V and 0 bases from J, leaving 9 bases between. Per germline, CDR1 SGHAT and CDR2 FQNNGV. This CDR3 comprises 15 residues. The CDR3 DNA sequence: TGTGCCAGCAGCTTAGGACCAGAGTACCAAGAGACCCAGTACTTC. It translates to CASSLGPEYQETQYF.

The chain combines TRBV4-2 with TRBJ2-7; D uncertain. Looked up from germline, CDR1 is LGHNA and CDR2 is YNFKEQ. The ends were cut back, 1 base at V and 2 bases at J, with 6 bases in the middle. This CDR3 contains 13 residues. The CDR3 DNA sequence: TGTGCCAGCAGCCAAGCGACCCCCTACGAGCAGTACTTC. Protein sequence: CASSQATPYEQYF.

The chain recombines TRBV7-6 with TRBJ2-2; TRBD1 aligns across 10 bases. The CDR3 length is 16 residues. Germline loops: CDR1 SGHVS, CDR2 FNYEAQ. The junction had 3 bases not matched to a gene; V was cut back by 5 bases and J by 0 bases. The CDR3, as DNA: TGTGCCAGCAGCAATGGACAGGGGGCGAACACCGGGGAGCTGTTTTTT. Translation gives CASSNGQGANTGELFF.

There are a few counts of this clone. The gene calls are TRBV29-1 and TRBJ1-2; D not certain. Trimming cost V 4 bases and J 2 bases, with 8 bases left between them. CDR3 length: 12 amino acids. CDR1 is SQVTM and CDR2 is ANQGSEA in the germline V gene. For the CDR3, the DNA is TGCAGCGTTGGGAGGGAGAACTATGGCTACACCTTC. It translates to CSVGRENYGYTF.

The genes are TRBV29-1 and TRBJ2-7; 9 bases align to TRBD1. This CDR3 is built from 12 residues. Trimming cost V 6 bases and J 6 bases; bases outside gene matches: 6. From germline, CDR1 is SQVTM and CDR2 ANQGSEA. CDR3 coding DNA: TGCAGCGTCCGGGACAGGGTGTTCGAGCAGTACTTC. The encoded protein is CSVRDRVFEQYF.

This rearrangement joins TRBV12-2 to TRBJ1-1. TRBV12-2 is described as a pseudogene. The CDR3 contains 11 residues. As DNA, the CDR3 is TGTGCAAGTCGCTGCAACACTGAAGCTTTCTTT. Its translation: CASRCNTEAFF.

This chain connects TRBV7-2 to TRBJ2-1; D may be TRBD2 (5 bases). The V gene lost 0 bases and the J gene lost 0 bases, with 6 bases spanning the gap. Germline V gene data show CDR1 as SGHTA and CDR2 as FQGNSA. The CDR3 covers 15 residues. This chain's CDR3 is CASSLAGSSYNEQFF. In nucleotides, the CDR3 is TGTGCCAGCAGCTTAGCGGGGAGCTCCTACAATGAGCAGTTCTTC.

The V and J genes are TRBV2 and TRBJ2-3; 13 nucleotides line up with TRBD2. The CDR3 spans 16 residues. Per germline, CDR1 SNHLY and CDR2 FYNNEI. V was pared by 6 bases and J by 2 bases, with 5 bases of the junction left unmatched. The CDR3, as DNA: TGTGCCAGCAGACCGGGACTAGCGGGGATCACAGATACGCAGTATTTT. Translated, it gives CASRPGLAGITDTQYF.

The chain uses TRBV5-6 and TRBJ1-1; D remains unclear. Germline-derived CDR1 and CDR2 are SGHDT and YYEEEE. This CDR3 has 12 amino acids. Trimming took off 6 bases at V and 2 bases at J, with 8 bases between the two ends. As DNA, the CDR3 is TGTGCCAGCACTTCAGATAACACTGAAGCTTTCTTT. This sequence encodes CASTSDNTEAFF.

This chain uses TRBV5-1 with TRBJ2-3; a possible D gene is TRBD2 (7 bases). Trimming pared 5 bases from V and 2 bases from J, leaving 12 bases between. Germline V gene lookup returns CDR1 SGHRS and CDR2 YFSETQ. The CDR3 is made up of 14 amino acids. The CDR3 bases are TGCGCCAGCAGGGAGGGGGGGGACACAGATACGCAGTATTTT. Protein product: CASREGGDTDTQYF.

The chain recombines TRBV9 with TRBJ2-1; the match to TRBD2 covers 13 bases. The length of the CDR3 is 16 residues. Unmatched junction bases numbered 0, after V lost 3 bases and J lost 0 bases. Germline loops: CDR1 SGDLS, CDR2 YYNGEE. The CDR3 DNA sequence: TGTGCCAGCAGCGGGACTAGCGGGAGCTCCTACAATGAGCAGTTCTTC. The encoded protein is CASSGTSGSSYNEQFF. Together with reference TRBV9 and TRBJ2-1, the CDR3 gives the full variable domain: DSGVTQTPKHLITATGQRVTLRCSPRSGDLSVYWYQQSLDQGLQFLIQYYNGEERAKGNILERFSAQQFPDLHSELNLSSLELGDSALYFCASSGTSGSSYNEQFFGPGTRLTVL.

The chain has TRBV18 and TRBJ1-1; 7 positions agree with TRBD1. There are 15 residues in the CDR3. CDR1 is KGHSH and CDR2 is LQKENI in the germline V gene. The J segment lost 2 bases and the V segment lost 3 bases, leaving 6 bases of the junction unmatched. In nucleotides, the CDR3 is TGTGCCAGCTCACCGCGGGACAGCTTAAACACTGAAGCTTTCTTT. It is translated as CASSPRDSLNTEAFF. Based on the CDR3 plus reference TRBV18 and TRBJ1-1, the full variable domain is NAGVMQNPRHLVRRRGQEARLRCSPMKGHSHVYWYRQLPEEGLKFMVYLQKENIIDESGMPKERFSAEFPKEGPSILRIQQVVRGDSAAYFCASSPRDSLNTEAFFGQGTRLTVV.

This CDR3 reads CASSARLAGILAGELFF. DNA of the CDR3: TGTGCCAGCAGCGCCCGACTAGCGGGGATATTGGCCGGGGAGCTGTTTTTT. This chain joins TRBV9 and TRBJ2-2, with 11 bases that match TRBD2. The germline CDR1 and CDR2 sequences are SGDLS and YYNGEE. The V segment lost 3 bases and the J segment 6 bases; nucleotides outside the gene matches: 10. CDR3 size: 17 residues.